This TCR beta chain is from a study of blood T cells in healthy people across ages. It was with a sample-barcoded 5' primer and a J-beta primer mix that a second PCR of about 6 to 12 cycles was run. MiXCR, applied by TCRdb to the 5' RACE reads, yields one record per CDR3 protein. The table shows about 1.6 million distinct CDR3 sequences, with 30% to 40% occurring only once. The CDR3 runs to 16 residues. Trimming removed 0 bases from V and 0 bases from J; junction bases left unmatched: 4. From germline, CDR1 is LNHNV and CDR2 YYDKDF (reference sequence). This chain uses TRBV15 with TRBJ2-7, with 8 bases aligning to TRBD1. The TCR comes from a young woman in good health. Sequencing used blood. DNA for the CDR3: TGTGCCACCAGCAGAGATCGGGGACAGGCCTCCTACGAGCAGTACTTC. It encodes CATSRDRGQASYEQYF. The full variable domain, completed using reference TRBV15 and TRBJ2-7, is DAMVIQNPRYQVTQFGKPVTLSCSQTLNHNVMYWYQQKSSQAPKLLFHYYDKDFNNEADTPDNFQSRRPNTSFCFLDIRSPGLGDTAMYLCATSRDRGQASYEQYFGPGTRLTVT.